This is a list of T cell receptor beta chains from one sample in a study of PD-1 blockade in classical Hodgkin lymphoma. Assay: immunoSEQ multiplex PCR; the TCRdb copy retains only in-frame clones and omits some. The data show about 90,000 clones, 90% seen once. The sequences come from peripheral blood mononuclear cells (PBMCs), collected before the fourth cycle of nivolumab. These receptors were collected from a human donor with classical Hodgkin lymphoma. CDR3s include the opening cysteine and the closing phenylalanine or tryptophan. The D gene is left open where the match is weak. Rows give clone size only sometimes, using once, few, many, or a class for an expanded clone.

- | TRBJ2-1 | - | TRBV28 | CARKYSYNEQFF | TGTGCCAGAAAATACTCCTACAATGAGCAGTTCTTC
- | TRBJ1-2 | TRBD1 | TRBV6-1 | CASKDRAGSNYGYTF | TGTGCCAGCAAGGACAGGGCCGGATCTAACTATGGCTACACCTTC
- | TRBJ2-1 | TRBD1 | TRBV11-2 | CASSLGTGVWEQFF | TGTGCCAGCAGCTTAGGGACAGGGGTTTGGGAGCAGTTCTTC
- | TRBJ2-1 | - | TRBV7-8 | CASSATVYNEQFF | TGTGCCAGCAGCGCGACAGTCTACAATGAGCAGTTCTTC
- | TRBJ2-1 | - | TRBV6-6 | CASSLTGSHEQFF | TGTGCCAGCAGTTTAACAGGGTCCCATGAGCAGTTCTTC
- | TRBJ2-5 | - | TRBV6-1 | CASSEAQGTGETQYF | TGTGCCAGCAGTGAAGCGCAGGGGACGGGGGAGACCCAGTACTTC
- | TRBJ1-1 | - | TRBV4-3 | CASSQDLAREMNTEAFF | TGCGCCAGCAGCCAAGATTTGGCCAGAGAAATGAACACTGAAGCTTTCTTT
- | TRBJ2-1 | TRBD1 | TRBV7-6 | CASSLIPGTGVNEQFF | TGTGCCAGCAGCTTAATCCCTGGGACAGGGGTCAATGAGCAGTTCTTC
- | TRBJ1-1 | - | TRBV10-3 | CAISEPTMTARSRNTEAFF | TGTGCCATCAGTGAGCCGACAATGACAGCCCGGAGTAGGAACACTGAAGCTTTCTTT
once | TRBJ1-5 | - | TRBV19 | CASGGGPHSNQPQHF | TGTGCCAGCGGCGGGGGTCCCCATAGCAATCAGCCCCAGCATTTT
once | TRBJ1-1 | - | TRBV18 | CASSPPGIMNTEAFF | TGTGCCAGCTCACCACCTGGGATCATGAACACTGAAGCTTTCTTT
- | TRBJ1-2 | - | TRBV15 | CATSRDGSLDGYTF | TGTGCCACCAGCCGGGACGGCTCCTTGGATGGCTACACCTTC
- | TRBJ2-2 | - | TRBV19 | CASSIAAVNTGELFF | TGTGCCAGTAGTATAGCGGCGGTGAACACCGGGGAGCTGTTTTTT
once | TRBJ2-7 | - | TRBV5-5 | CASSSPGVAYEQYF | TGTGCCAGCAGCTCACCAGGGGTTGCCTACGAGCAGTACTTC
few | TRBJ1-3 | - | TRBV30 | CAWSSGYGNTIYF | TGTGCCTGGAGCTCAGGGTACGGAAACACCATATATTTT
once | TRBJ2-3 | TRBD2 | TRBV7-6 | CASSSPSAGADIRTDTQYF | TGTGCCAGCAGCTCCCCCTCAGCGGGGGCCGACATACGCACAGATACGCAGTATTTT
- | TRBJ2-2 | - | TRBV15 | CATSRDKLSGRSNTGELFF | TGTGCCACCAGCAGAGATAAGTTGTCGGGGCGATCGAACACCGGGGAGCTGTTTTTT
- | TRBJ1-3 | - | TRBV5-1 | CASSVGAERLATIYF | TGCGCCAGCAGCGTTGGCGCGGAGAGGTTGGCCACCATATATTTT
- | TRBJ2-5 | TRBD2 | TRBV7-2 | CASSSTSGGAQRDF | TGTGCCAGCAGCTCGACTAGCGGGGGGGCCCAGAGGGACTTC
- | TRBJ1-1 | - | TRBV28 | CASRVGRSGTEAFF | TGTGCCAGCAGAGTGGGACGGTCGGGCACTGAAGCTTTCTTT
- | TRBJ2-5 | - | TRBV30 | CAWTPGHETQYF | TGTGCCTGGACCCCGGGACATGAGACCCAGTACTTC
- | TRBJ2-7 | TRBD1 | TRBV30 | CAWSTGQPYEQYF | TGTGCCTGGAGTACGGGACAGCCATACGAGCAGTACTTC
medium-sized | TRBJ1-6 | - | TRBV5-6 | CASRRGRGSPLHF | TGTGCCAGCCGACGGGGACGGGGCTCACCCCTCCACTTT
- | TRBJ1-2 | TRBD1 | TRBV30 | CAWGRDSGSYGYTF | TGTGCCTGGGGAAGGGACAGCGGGAGCTATGGCTACACCTTC
- | TRBJ1-2 | TRBD1 | TRBV7-3 | CASSHLGTGFNYGYTF | TGTGCCAGCAGCCACCTGGGGACAGGGTTTAACTATGGCTACACCTTC
- | TRBJ1-2 | - | TRBV5-6 | CASSLVQGSYGYTF | TGTGCCAGCAGCTTGGTACAGGGTAGTTATGGCTACACCTTC